This T cell receptor (beta chain) derives from a study of T cell responses to AZD1222 COVID-19 vaccine. General study results and limits: Spike-specific TCR breadth and depth grew following two AZD1222 doses.

Libraries were prepared by immunoSEQ multiplex PCR; TCRdb keeps only in-frame clonotypes and omits some of them. The sample consists of 130,000 or so clones, 86% of them appearing once. The CDR3 length is 14 residues. CDR1 is SGDLS, CDR2 YYNGEE, per germline. V lost 3 bases, J lost 4 bases, and 13 bases lay in between. About this clone itself: The antigen remains unidentified.

The sequence was obtained from an adult in good health. The sequencing used peripheral blood, collected on day 0 of AZD1222 vaccination. The chain is built from TRBV9 and TRBJ1-1; weak D call: TRBD1 (5 bases). CDR3: CASSAQGAGTEAFF. CDR3 DNA sequence: TGTGCCAGCAGCGCCCAGGGTGCGGGCACTGAAGCTTTCTTT.